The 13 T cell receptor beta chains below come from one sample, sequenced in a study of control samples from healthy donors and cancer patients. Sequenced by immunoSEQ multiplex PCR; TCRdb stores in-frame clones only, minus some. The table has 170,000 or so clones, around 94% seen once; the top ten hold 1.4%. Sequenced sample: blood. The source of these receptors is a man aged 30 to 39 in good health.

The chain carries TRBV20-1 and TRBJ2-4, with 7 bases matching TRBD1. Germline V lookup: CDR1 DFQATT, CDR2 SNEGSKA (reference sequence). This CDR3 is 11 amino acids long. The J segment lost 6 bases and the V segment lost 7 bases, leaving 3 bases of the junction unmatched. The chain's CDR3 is CSGRQGNIQYF. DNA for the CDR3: TGCAGTGGAAGACAGGGAAACATTCAGTACTTC.

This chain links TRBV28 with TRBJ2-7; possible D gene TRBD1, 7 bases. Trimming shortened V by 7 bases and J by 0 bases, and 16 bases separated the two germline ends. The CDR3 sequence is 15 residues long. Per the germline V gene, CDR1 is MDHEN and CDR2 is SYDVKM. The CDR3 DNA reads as TGTGCCAGCACCCCAGGGGGGACAAGCTCCTACGAGCAGTACTTC. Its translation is CASTPGGTSSYEQYF.

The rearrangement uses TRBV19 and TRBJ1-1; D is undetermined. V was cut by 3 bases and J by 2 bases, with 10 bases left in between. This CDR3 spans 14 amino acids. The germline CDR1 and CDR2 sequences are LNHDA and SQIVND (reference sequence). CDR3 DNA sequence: TGTGCCAGTAGTATGGGTCGGGAAAACACTGAAGCTTTCTTT. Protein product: CASSMGRENTEAFF. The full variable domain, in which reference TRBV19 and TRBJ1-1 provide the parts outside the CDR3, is DGGITQSPKYLFRKEGQNVTLSCEQNLNHDAMYWYRQDPGQGLRLIYYSQIVNDFQKGDIAEGYSVSREKKESFPLTVTSAQKNPTAFYLCASSMGRENTEAFFGQGTRLTVV.

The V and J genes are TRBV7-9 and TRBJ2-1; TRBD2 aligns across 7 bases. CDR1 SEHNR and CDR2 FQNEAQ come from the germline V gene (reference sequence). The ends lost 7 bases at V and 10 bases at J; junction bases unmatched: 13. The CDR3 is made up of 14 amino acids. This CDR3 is CASTRARGRGEQFF. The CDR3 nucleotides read TGTGCCAGCACCAGAGCGCGGGGGAGGGGCGAGCAGTTCTTC.

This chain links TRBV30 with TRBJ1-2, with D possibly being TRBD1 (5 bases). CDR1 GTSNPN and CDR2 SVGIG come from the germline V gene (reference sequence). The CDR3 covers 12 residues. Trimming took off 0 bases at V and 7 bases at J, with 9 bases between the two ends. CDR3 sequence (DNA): TGTGCCTGGAGTGTACACGGGGGTGGCTACACCTTC. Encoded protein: CAWSVHGGGYTF.

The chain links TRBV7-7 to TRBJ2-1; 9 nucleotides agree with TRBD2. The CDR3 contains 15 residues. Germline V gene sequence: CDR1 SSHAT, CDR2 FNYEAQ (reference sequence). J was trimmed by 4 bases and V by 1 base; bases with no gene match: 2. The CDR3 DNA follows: TGTGCCAGCAGCTTAGTGCTAGCGGGATACAATGAGCAGTTCTTC. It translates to CASSLVLAGYNEQFF.

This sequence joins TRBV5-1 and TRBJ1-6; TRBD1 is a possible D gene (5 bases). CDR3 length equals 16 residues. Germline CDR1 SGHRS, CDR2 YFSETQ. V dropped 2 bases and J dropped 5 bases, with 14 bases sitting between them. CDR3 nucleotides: TGCGCCAGCAGCTTTAAGGTGGGACGGGATAATTCACCCCTCCACTTT. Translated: CASSFKVGRDNSPLHF.

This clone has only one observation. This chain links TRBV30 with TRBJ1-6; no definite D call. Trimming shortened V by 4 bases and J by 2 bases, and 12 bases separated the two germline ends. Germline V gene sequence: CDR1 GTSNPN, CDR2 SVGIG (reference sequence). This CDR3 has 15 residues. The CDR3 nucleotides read TGTGCCTGGACCCTAGACTGGCCCTATAATTCACCCCTCCACTTT. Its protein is CAWTLDWPYNSPLHF.

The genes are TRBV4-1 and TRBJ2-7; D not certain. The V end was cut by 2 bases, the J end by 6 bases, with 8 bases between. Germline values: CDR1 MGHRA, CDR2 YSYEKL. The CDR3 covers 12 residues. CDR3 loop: CASSQSRSEQYF. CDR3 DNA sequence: TGCGCCAGCAGCCAATCCCGGAGCGAGCAGTACTTC.

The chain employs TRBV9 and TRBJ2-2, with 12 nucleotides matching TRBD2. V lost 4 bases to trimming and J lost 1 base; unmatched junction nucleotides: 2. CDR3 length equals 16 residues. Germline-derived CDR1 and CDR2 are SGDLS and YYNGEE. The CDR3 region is CASSTSGGQNTGELFF. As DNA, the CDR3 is TGTGCCAGCAGCACTAGCGGGGGGCAGAACACCGGGGAGCTGTTTTTT.

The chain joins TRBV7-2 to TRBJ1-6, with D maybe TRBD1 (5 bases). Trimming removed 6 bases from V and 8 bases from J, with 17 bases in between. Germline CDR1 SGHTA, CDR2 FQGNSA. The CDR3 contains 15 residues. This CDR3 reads CASRRKPGGDSPLHF. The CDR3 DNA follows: TGTGCCAGCAGACGTAAACCGGGAGGGGATTCACCCCTCCACTTT.

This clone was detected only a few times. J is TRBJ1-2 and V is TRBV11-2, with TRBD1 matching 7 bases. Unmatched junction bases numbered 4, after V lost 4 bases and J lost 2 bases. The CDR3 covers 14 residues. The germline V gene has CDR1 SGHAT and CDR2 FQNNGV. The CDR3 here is CASSSRDRNYGYTF. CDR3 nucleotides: TGTGCCAGCAGCTCCCGGGACAGAAACTATGGCTACACCTTC.

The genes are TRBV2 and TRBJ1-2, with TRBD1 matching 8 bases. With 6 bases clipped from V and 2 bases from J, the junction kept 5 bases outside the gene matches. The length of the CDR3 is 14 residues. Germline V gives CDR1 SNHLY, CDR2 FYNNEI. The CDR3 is CASRPGQGNYGYTF. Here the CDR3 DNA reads TGTGCCAGCAGACCCGGACAGGGCAACTATGGCTACACCTTC.